Sequencing of this TCR beta chain was carried out in a study of OX40 agonist ivuxolimab in advanced cancers. Study in general: Ivuxolimab doses were 0.01, 0.1, 0.3, 1.5, 3 or 10 mg/kg every 2 weeks. Aged roughly 20 to 85 with a mean of about 60 years, they were around 79% male.

The germline V gene has CDR1 MDHEN and CDR2 SYDVKM. Trimming cost V 5 bases and J 4 bases, with 3 bases left between them. This CDR3 region has 10 residues. Clones were read by immunoSEQ multiplex PCR, and TCRdb kept only the in-frame ones, dropping some. The sample gives about 82,000 clones, around 87% of which show up once; 0.85% to 1% is in the top ten. The genes are TRBV28 and TRBJ2-7, with D unresolved. The source was CD4+ or CD8+ T cells sorted from blood, collected in a trial of the OX40 agonist ivuxolimab. The sequence was obtained from an adult with an advanced solid tumor such as melanoma, head and neck, liver or kidney cancer. The DNA of the CDR3 is TGTGCCAGCAGTCAATACGAGCAGTACTTC. This encodes CASSQYEQYF.